Listed here are 5 T cell receptor beta chains from one sample, sequenced in a study of blood T cells in healthy people across ages. Alongside a J-beta primer mix, a sample-barcoded 5' primer served in a second PCR lasting roughly 6 to 11 cycles. TCRdb fed the 5' RACE reads into MiXCR, producing one record per CDR3 protein. The table shows approximately 800,000 distinct CDR3 sequences, with roughly 60% occurring only once. What was sequenced was blood. The source is a man aged 25-45 years in good health.

The J gene is TRBJ2-7, the V gene TRBV5-1; D possibly corresponds to TRBD2 (5 bases). Germline V gene sequence: CDR1 SGHRS, CDR2 YFSETQ. The V end was cut by 4 bases, the J end by 12 bases, with 29 bases between. This CDR3 region has 16 residues. CDR3 DNA sequence: TGCGCCAGCAGCAGAGGGATAGACACGATACAAGAGACCCGGTACTTC. As protein: CASSRGIDTIQETRYF.

A few counts support this clonotype. The chain carries TRBV7-2 and TRBJ2-7; TRBD2 matches 10 bases. This CDR3 has 15 amino acids. Germline values: CDR1 SGHTA, CDR2 FQGNSA. V lost 5 bases, J lost 5 bases, and 9 bases stayed unmatched. This CDR3 is CASSPPGLAFNEQYF. The CDR3 bases are TGTGCCAGCAGCCCACCGGGACTAGCGTTCAACGAGCAGTACTTC.

The CDR3 here is CASSLVVAEVYGYTF. The CDR3 DNA sequence: TGTGCCAGCAGCTTAGTAGTTGCCGAAGTCTATGGCTACACCTTC. The chain employs TRBV7-2 and TRBJ1-2; D ambiguous. Trimming removed 1 base from V and 4 bases from J, with 13 bases in between. Per germline, CDR1 SGHTA and CDR2 FQGNSA. The CDR3 runs to 15 residues. Drawing the rest from reference TRBV7-2 and TRBJ1-2, the complete variable domain is GAGVSQSPSNKVTEKGKDVELRCDPISGHTALYWYRQSLGQGLEFLIYFQGNSAPDKSGLPSDRFSAERTGGSVSTLTIQRTQQEDSAVYLCASSLVVAEVYGYTFGSGTRLTVV.

Worth noting for this clonotype: A read error may explain this, as a much larger clone is one base away. V and J are TRBV5-8 and TRBJ2-1; D is possibly TRBD1 or TRBD2 (5 bases each). CDR1 and CDR2 from the germline V gene are SGHTS and YDEGEE. The ends were cut back, 5 bases at V and 13 bases at J, with 16 bases in the middle. CDR3 length equals 12 residues. The CDR3 protein is CASSRQTGTQFF. In nucleotides, the CDR3 is TGTGCCAGCAGTCGACAGACCGGGACCCAGTTCTTC.

The chain has TRBV11-2 and TRBJ2-4; no clear D. The CDR3 extends over 13 amino acids. CDR1 and CDR2 (germline): SGHAT, FQNNGV. Trimming pared 8 bases from V and 3 bases from J, leaving 11 bases between. CDR3 amino acids: CASRELGKNIQYF. The CDR3 DNA is TGTGCCAGCCGCGAGTTGGGCAAAAACATTCAGTACTTC.